One and the same sample provided the 27 T cell receptor beta chains below, sequenced in a study of T-cell reconstitution after alpha-beta-depleted transplantation in children. TCRbeta library construction was performed incorporating unique molecular identifiers. TCRdb analysed the PCR reads with MiXCR anew, one entry per CDR3 protein. The sample yields around 94,000 distinct CDR3 sequences, 5% to 6% seen once. Here the sequenced sample was PBMCs, mostly from graft donor cells, taken 60 days after TCRalphabeta/CD19-depleted stem cell transplant. The receptors originated from a female patient aged 2 to 10 who had a stem cell transplant for Fanconi anemia, so the T cells may come from the graft donor.

Ten or more counts support this clonotype. The chain couples TRBV12-3 or TRBV12-4 to TRBJ2-2; D is unclear. CDR3 length: 12 residues. The V end lost 10 bases, the J end lost 2 bases, and 8 bases lay between the germline ends. The DNA for the CDR3 is TGTGCCACCCATCCCAACACCGGGGAGCTGTTTTTT. Protein product: CATHPNTGELFF.

This clonotype appeared many times. The chain joins TRBV29-1 to TRBJ2-5; the D is unclear. This CDR3 region has 11 residues. The germline V gene encodes CDR1 SQVTM and CDR2 ANQGSEA. Trimming removed 4 bases at V and 0 bases at J, with 3 bases between. CDR3 loop: CSVVYQETQYF. CDR3 nucleotides: TGCAGCGTTGTGTACCAAGAGACCCAGTACTTC. Together with reference TRBV29-1 and TRBJ2-5, the CDR3 gives the full variable domain: SAVISQKPSRDICQRGTSLTIQCQVDSQVTMMFWYRQQPGQSLTLIATANQGSEATYESGFVIDKFPISRPNLTFSTLTVSNMSPEDSSIYLCSVVYQETQYFGPGTRLLVL.

The chain recombines TRBV5-1 with TRBJ1-6; 8 bases align to TRBD1. The V and J ends lost 0 bases and 10 bases, in that order; junction bases with no gene match: 6. CDR1 and CDR2 (germline): SGHRS, YFSETQ. The CDR3 extends over 15 amino acids. The CDR3 DNA reads TGCGCCAGCAGCTTGGATCCAGGGGGCGAGTCACCCCTCCACTTT. Translating it yields CASSLDPGGESPLHF.

In this sample, this clonotype turned up many times. V is TRBV3-1 and J is TRBJ2-7, with a possible D match to TRBD2 (5 bases). Per the germline V gene, CDR1 is LGHDT and CDR2 is YNNKEL (reference sequence). The CDR3 is 13 residues long. With 1 base removed from V and 2 bases from J, the gap between germline ends came to 6 bases. The CDR3 region is CASSQGRAYEQYF. CDR3 DNA sequence: TGTGCCAGCAGCCAAGGGCGGGCCTACGAGCAGTACTTC.

This clonotype was recorded at least ten times. The genes are TRBV12-3 or TRBV12-4 and TRBJ2-1; possibly TRBD2 for D (6 bases). CDR3 length equals 15 residues. Trimming took 6 bases from V and 4 from J, leaving 16 bases between them. The CDR3 DNA reads as TGTGCCAGCAGCCGGTCTAAGCGGGCGTACAATGAGCAGTTCTTC. As protein: CASSRSKRAYNEQFF.

This clonotype was counted at least ten times. V and J are TRBV24-1 and TRBJ2-1, with 15 bases fitting TRBD2. This CDR3 contains 16 residues. V lost 3 bases to trimming and J lost 8 bases; unmatched junction nucleotides: 4. Germline CDR1 is KGHDR and CDR2 is SFDVKD. The CDR3 spells CATSDHGLAGGYEQFF. For the CDR3, the DNA is TGTGCCACCAGTGATCATGGACTAGCGGGAGGGTATGAGCAGTTCTTC.

This clonotype appeared many times. This chain links TRBV7-9 with TRBJ2-5; D ambiguous. V lost 3 bases and J 0 bases, leaving 11 bases between the germline ends. This CDR3 region has 15 residues. Germline loops: CDR1 SEHNR, CDR2 FQNEAQ (reference sequence). CDR3 loop: CASSLVGRHQETQYF. CDR3 nucleotide sequence: TGTGCCAGCAGCTTGGTGGGCAGACACCAAGAGACCCAGTACTTC.

The chain carries TRBV7-8 and TRBJ2-1; 13 nucleotides line up with TRBD2. The V gene end was trimmed by 1 base and the J gene end by 8 bases; junction bases not matched to a gene: 2. Germline assignment: CDR1 SGHVS and CDR2 FQNEAQ. The CDR3 totals 15 residues. CDR3 loop: CASSLGGLAGYEQFF. The CDR3 nucleotides read TGTGCCAGCAGCTTAGGGGGACTAGCGGGGTATGAGCAGTTCTTC.

The V gene is TRBV7-2, the J gene TRBJ2-5; 7 positions agree with TRBD2. This CDR3 is built from 14 residues. Trimming cost V 5 bases and J 1 base; bases outside gene matches: 4. CDR1 and CDR2 from the germline V gene are SGHTA and FQGNSA. Here the CDR3 DNA reads TGTGCCAGCAGCCTCTGGACTAGCCAAGAGACCCAGTACTTC. It specifies CASSLWTSQETQYF.

This clonotype was counted at least ten times. V is TRBV28 and J is TRBJ2-1; the match to TRBD1 covers 8 bases. Losses at the gene ends were 5 bases for V and 6 bases for J; bases not matched to a gene: 3. CDR1 MDHEN and CDR2 SYDVKM come from the germline V gene. The CDR3 covers 13 residues. The CDR3 spells CASSPGQVNEQFF. CDR3 DNA: TGTGCCAGCAGTCCGGGACAGGTCAATGAGCAGTTCTTC.

This clonotype has a count of ten or more. J is TRBJ2-7 and V is TRBV29-1, with a tentative D call TRBD2 (7 bases). Germline values: CDR1 SQVTM, CDR2 ANQGSEA. The V gene lost 6 bases and the J gene lost 2 bases, with 11 bases spanning the gap. The CDR3 consists of 12 residues. DNA for the CDR3: TGCAGCGTCCTGCGGGGGCCCTACGAGCAGTACTTC. This sequence encodes CSVLRGPYEQYF.

This clonotype was observed at least ten times. V and J are TRBV24-1 and TRBJ1-2; no clear D. This CDR3 is 16 amino acids long. Per the germline V gene, CDR1 is KGHDR and CDR2 is SFDVKD. Trimming stripped 3 bases from V and 4 bases from J, with 17 bases between. The CDR3 nucleotides read TGTGCCACCAGTGATCCAAACACGGGATCGTCCTATGGCTACACCTTC. Amino acids: CATSDPNTGSSYGYTF.

Ten or more counts support this clonotype. This rearrangement joins TRBV28 to TRBJ2-2, with TRBD1 matching 7 bases. Trimming removed 6 bases from V and 5 bases from J; junction bases left unmatched: 6. Germline CDR1 MDHEN, CDR2 SYDVKM. The CDR3 spans 14 residues. This CDR3 reads CASRPGTVTGELFF. The CDR3 DNA reads as TGTGCCAGCAGACCCGGGACAGTTACCGGGGAGCTGTTTTTT. The full variable domain, rest sourced from reference TRBV28 and TRBJ2-2, is DVKVTQSSRYLVKRTGEKVFLECVQDMDHENMFWYRQDPGLGLRLIYFSYDVKMKEKGDIPEGYSVSREKKERFSLILESASTNQTSMYLCASRPGTVTGELFFGEGSRLTVL.

The sample holds a few counts of this clonotype. The chain joins TRBV5-1 to TRBJ1-1; tentative D call: TRBD1 (6 bases). This CDR3 contains 17 residues. Germline CDR1 and CDR2: SGHRS and YFSETQ. The V gene lost 0 bases and the J gene lost 4 bases, with 19 bases spanning the gap. DNA for the CDR3: TGCGCCAGCAGCTTGGAGAGGACAGCTCGAGGGGGCACTGAAGCTTTCTTT. Amino acid sequence: CASSLERTARGGTEAFF.

Many counts were recorded for this clonotype. The chain carries TRBV28 and TRBJ1-1; a possible D gene is TRBD1 (5 bases). V dropped 3 bases and J dropped 1 base, with 18 bases sitting between them. The CDR3 is 17 amino acids. Germline V CDR1 and CDR2: MDHEN, SYDVKM. CDR3 region: CASSFRRSTTGNTEAFF. Here the CDR3 DNA reads TGTGCCAGCAGTTTTAGACGGAGCACCACAGGGAACACTGAAGCTTTCTTT. The full variable domain, rest sourced from reference TRBV28 and TRBJ1-1, is DVKVTQSSRYLVKRTGEKVFLECVQDMDHENMFWYRQDPGLGLRLIYFSYDVKMKEKGDIPEGYSVSREKKERFSLILESASTNQTSMYLCASSFRRSTTGNTEAFFGQGTRLTVV.

This clonotype was seen a few times. The chain recombines TRBV9 with TRBJ2-5, with D maybe TRBD1 (5 bases). The CDR3 extends over 14 amino acids. Germline loops: CDR1 SGDLS, CDR2 YYNGEE. V was clipped by 3 bases and J by 5 bases, with 14 bases between them. The CDR3 is CASSGGHFAETQYF. CDR3 in DNA: TGTGCCAGCAGCGGGGGCCACTTCGCGGAGACCCAGTACTTC.

This clonotype was detected ten times or more. V is TRBV29-1 and J is TRBJ2-4; D is unclear. This CDR3 comprises 11 residues. V dropped 0 bases and J dropped 12 bases, with 9 bases sitting between them. Germline CDR1 reads SQVTM; CDR2 reads ANQGSEA. The DNA of the CDR3 is TGCAGCGTTGAAGACGGAACTGGTCAGTACTTC. Protein product: CSVEDGTGQYF. Based on the CDR3 plus reference TRBV29-1 and TRBJ2-4, the full variable domain is SAVISQKPSRDICQRGTSLTIQCQVDSQVTMMFWYRQQPGQSLTLIATANQGSEATYESGFVIDKFPISRPNLTFSTLTVSNMSPEDSSIYLCSVEDGTGQYFGAGTRLSVL.

This clonotype occurred many times. This chain connects TRBV6-1 to TRBJ1-2, with D unclear. CDR1 and CDR2 (germline): MNHNS, SASEGT. Trimming pared 1 base from V and 8 bases from J, leaving 11 bases between. CDR3 length: 13 residues. CDR3 amino acids: CASSEGWKKGYTF. Written as DNA, the CDR3 is TGTGCCAGCAGTGAAGGGTGGAAGAAGGGCTACACCTTC.

This clonotype was detected many times. The chain joins TRBV20-1 to TRBJ1-4; tentatively, D is TRBD1 (6 bases). Per germline, CDR1 DFQATT and CDR2 SNEGSKA (reference sequence). This CDR3 has 13 residues. The V gene lost 7 bases and the J gene lost 4 bases, with 13 bases spanning the gap. CDR3 coding DNA: TGCAGTGTTCCAGACAGGTTTAATGAAAAACTGTTTTTT. It specifies CSVPDRFNEKLFF.

This clonotype was detected ten times or more. The rearrangement uses TRBV12-3 or TRBV12-4 and TRBJ1-1; D gene unclear. V shed 3 bases and J shed 1 base, with 9 bases lying between them. CDR3 length equals 14 residues. For the CDR3, the DNA is TGTGCCAGCAGTTTGCAGGTGGGGAACACTGAAGCTTTCTTT. Its protein is CASSLQVGNTEAFF.

The table lists this clonotype with a few counts. The chain carries TRBV7-9 and TRBJ1-5; D is undetermined. CDR3 size: 15 residues. V shed 3 bases and J shed 3 bases, with 12 bases lying between them. Germline-derived CDR1 and CDR2 are SEHNR and FQNEAQ (reference sequence). CDR3 DNA: TGTGCCAGCAGCTTCTCCTCGGGAAACAATCAGCCCCAGCATTTT. Its protein product is CASSFSSGNNQPQHF.

Ten or more counts support this clonotype. V gene TRBV4-2 combines with J gene TRBJ2-1; D remains unclear. The CDR3 is 13 amino acids. Germline V gene data show CDR1 as LGHNA and CDR2 as YNFKEQ. Trimming removed 0 bases at V and 5 bases at J, with 5 bases between. In nucleotides, the CDR3 is TGTGCCAGCAGCCAAGATACGAACAATGAGCAGTTCTTC. This codes for CASSQDTNNEQFF.

This clonotype was detected only a few times. One junction end does not reproduce the germline sequence, and a read error may be involved. The chain has TRBV7-9 and TRBJ1-1, with TRBD1 as a possible D gene (6 bases). The CDR3 covers 14 residues. The germline V gene encodes CDR1 SEHNR and CDR2 FQNEAQ (reference sequence). The CDR3 DNA follows: TGTTCCAGCAGCTTAAAAGGGGGAGACGCGAGGGCTTTCTTT. It is translated as CSSSLKGGDARAFF. Full variable domain (remainder filled in from reference TRBV7-9 and TRBJ1-1): DTGVSQNPRHKITKRGQNVTFRCDPISEHNRLYWYRQTLGQGPEFLTYFQNEAQLEKSRLLSDRFSAERPKGSFSTLEIQRTEQGDSAMYLCSSSLKGGDARAFFGQGTRLTVV.

This clonotype was detected ten times or more. This chain joins TRBV5-1 and TRBJ2-7; 9 bases match TRBD1. Germline values: CDR1 SGHRS, CDR2 YFSETQ. Trimming cost V 4 bases and J 3 bases; bases outside gene matches: 5. This CDR3 has 14 amino acids. The CDR3 bases are TGCGCCAGCAGCCTACCGGGACAGGGCTACGAGCAGTACTTC. This codes for CASSLPGQGYEQYF.

This clonotype came up many times. V is TRBV28 and J is TRBJ2-7, with a tentative D call TRBD1 (6 bases). This CDR3 is 14 amino acids long. Germline V gives CDR1 MDHEN, CDR2 SYDVKM. Trimming pared 2 bases from V and 0 bases from J, leaving 8 bases between. CDR3 coding DNA: TGTGCCAGCAGTTTAATGGGGGCCTCCTACGAGCAGTACTTC. This sequence encodes CASSLMGASYEQYF.

Regarding this clonotype: A clone one base away is much larger, so this may be a read error. The chain employs TRBV30 and TRBJ2-4; D is unresolved. From germline, CDR1 is GTSNPN and CDR2 SVGIG (reference sequence). Trimming left V 2 bases short and J 0 bases short, with 17 bases between. The CDR3 runs to 17 residues. The CDR3 sequence: CAWSPVRWAVAKNIQYF. In DNA, the CDR3 is TGTGCCTGGAGTCCTGTGCGCTGGGCGGTAGCCAAAAACATTCAGTACTTC. The entire variable domain, with the rest obtained from reference TRBV30 and TRBJ2-4, is as follows: SQTIHQWPATLVQPVGSPLSLECTVEGTSNPNLYWYRQAAGRGLQLLFYSVGIGQISSEVPQNLSASRPQDRQFILSSKKLLLSDSGFYLCAWSPVRWAVAKNIQYFGAGTRLSVL.

This clonotype occurred many times. The chain has TRBV15 and TRBJ2-7; D is possibly TRBD1 (6 bases). The germline gives CDR1 LNHNV, CDR2 YYDKDF (reference sequence). Between the trimmed V and J ends, which lost 1 base and 2 bases, there was a span of 15 bases. CDR3 size: 16 residues. CDR3 nucleotides: TGTGCCACCAGCAGAGGAACCGGGACAATCCCCTACGAGCAGTACTTC. Protein: CATSRGTGTIPYEQYF.